This passage covers 19 T cell receptor beta chains from one sample sequenced in a study of OX40 agonist ivuxolimab in advanced cancers. The table came from immunoSEQ multiplex PCR; TCRdb's copy has only in-frame clones and leaves some out. The sample carries under 45,000 clones, around four fifths recorded once. The source was CD4+ or CD8+ T cells sorted from blood, collected in a trial of the OX40 agonist ivuxolimab. The receptors come from an adult with an advanced solid tumor such as melanoma, head and neck, liver or kidney cancer.

This rearrangement joins TRBV9 to TRBJ2-7; 10 nucleotides line up with TRBD1. Trimming removed 2 bases from V and 3 bases from J; junction bases left unmatched: 2. The germline gives CDR1 SGDLS, CDR2 YYNGEE. The CDR3 has 14 amino acids. CDR3: CASSVGDRGYEQYF. The CDR3, as DNA: TGTGCCAGCAGCGTTGGGGACAGGGGCTACGAGCAGTACTTC.

The gene calls are TRBV6-5 and TRBJ2-5; 9 bases agree with TRBD1. The CDR3 consists of 15 residues. Germline CDR1 reads MNHEY; CDR2 reads SVGAGI. V was clipped by 5 bases and J by 4 bases; unmatched bases: 8. The CDR3, as DNA: TGTGCCAGCAGTCGACAGGGGGTTCCTCCAGAGACCCAGTACTTC. Translation: CASSRQGVPPETQYF.

This chain connects TRBV11-2 to TRBJ1-2; a possible D gene is TRBD1 (6 bases). From germline, CDR1 is SGHAT and CDR2 FQNNGV. The CDR3 totals 14 residues. The germline V and J ends were trimmed by 0 bases and 7 bases, with 12 bases remaining between them. DNA of the CDR3: TGTGCCAGCAGCTTAGATCGCCAGGGGCCTGGCTACACCTTC. It codes for CASSLDRQGPGYTF.

The V and J genes are TRBV10-3 and TRBJ2-1; 13 nucleotides match TRBD2. J lost 6 bases, V lost 7 bases, and 6 bases had no gene match. CDR3 size: 15 residues. Per the germline V gene, CDR1 is ENHRY and CDR2 is SYGVKD. The CDR3 coding sequence is TGTGCCATCATGGCAACTAGCGGGGGGGCCAATGAGCAGTTCTTC. Translation: CAIMATSGGANEQFF.

The chain is built from TRBV5-1 and TRBJ2-1; TRBD2 is a possible D gene (5 bases). The CDR3 extends over 15 amino acids. The V gene's germline CDR1 is SGHRS and CDR2 YFSETQ. With 4 bases removed from V and 2 bases from J, the gap between germline ends came to 13 bases. CDR3 region: CASSEEGNPYNEQFF. The CDR3 DNA follows: TGCGCCAGCAGCGAAGAGGGTAATCCCTACAATGAGCAGTTCTTC.

J is TRBJ1-5 and V is TRBV6-1; D call uncertain. Trimming stripped 8 bases from V and 1 base from J, with 9 bases between. The CDR3 has 13 amino acids. From germline, CDR1 is MNHNS and CDR2 SASEGT. In nucleotides, the CDR3 is TGTGCCAGCTCCCGAGGGAGCAATCAGCCCCAGCATTTT. It encodes CASSRGSNQPQHF.

This chain connects TRBV27 to TRBJ1-5, with a possible D match to TRBD1 (6 bases). The CDR3 extends over 18 amino acids. Per germline, CDR1 MNHEY and CDR2 SMNVEV (reference sequence). Deletions cut 6 bases from V and 6 bases from J, with 27 bases between. The CDR3, as DNA: TGTGCCAGCAGGCCTCGGGGACTTTTTGGGGGCGCCGGTCAGCCCCAGCATTTT. It is translated as CASRPRGLFGGAGQPQHF.

The chain is built from TRBV9 and TRBJ2-3, with D possibly being TRBD2 (5 bases). The length of the CDR3 is 13 residues. V lost 2 bases and J 5 bases, leaving 9 bases between the germline ends. Germline assignment: CDR1 SGDLS and CDR2 YYNGEE. CDR3 DNA: TGTGCCAGCAGCGTCGAGGGCCTAGATACGCAGTATTTT. Protein sequence: CASSVEGLDTQYF. Full variable domain (remainder filled in from reference TRBV9 and TRBJ2-3): DSGVTQTPKHLITATGQRVTLRCSPRSGDLSVYWYQQSLDQGLQFLIQYYNGEERAKGNILERFSAQQFPDLHSELNLSSLELGDSALYFCASSVEGLDTQYFGPGTRLTVL.

V usage is TRBV7-6 and J usage is TRBJ2-3, with no clear D. This CDR3 region has 14 residues. Germline CDR1 reads SGHVS; CDR2 reads FNYEAQ. Trimming pared 2 bases from V and 4 bases from J, leaving 10 bases between. The CDR3 here is CASSLFQVADTQYF. The CDR3, as DNA: TGTGCCAGCAGCTTATTCCAAGTCGCAGATACGCAGTATTTT.

The gene calls are TRBV5-4 and TRBJ2-7; no definite D call. Looked up from germline, CDR1 is SGHNT and CDR2 is YYREEE (reference sequence). This CDR3 is 15 amino acids long. V lost 1 base and J 7 bases, leaving 18 bases between the germline ends. The DNA of the CDR3 is TGTGCCAGCAGCTTGTCCTCAGACGGTTCTGGAGAGCAGTACTTC. Translated, it gives CASSLSSDGSGEQYF.

In this sample, this clone turned up once. The V and J genes are TRBV19 and TRBJ2-7, with D maybe TRBD1 (6 bases). Trimming cost V 2 bases and J 5 bases, with 10 bases left between them. This CDR3 is built from 13 residues. Germline V gene lookup returns CDR1 LNHDA and CDR2 SQIVND (reference sequence). CDR3: CASSITGTHEQYF. For the CDR3, the DNA is TGTGCCAGTAGTATAACCGGGACACACGAGCAGTACTTC.

The chain joins TRBV2 to TRBJ2-7; D might be TRBD2 (6 bases). V lost 5 bases, J lost 6 bases, and 11 bases lay in between. The CDR3 is made up of 12 amino acids. Germline V gene data show CDR1 as SNHLY and CDR2 as FYNNEI. The CDR3 protein is CASSRLGGEQYF. CDR3 DNA: TGTGCCAGCAGTCGACTCGGGGGCGAGCAGTACTTC.

The rearrangement uses TRBV28 and TRBJ1-5, with 8 bases identical to TRBD1. Germline CDR1 is MDHEN and CDR2 is SYDVKM. The CDR3 sequence is 15 residues long. V lost 5 bases, J lost 1 base, and 4 bases stayed unmatched. The CDR3 DNA is TGTGCCAGCAGTCCAGGGGGCACGAGCAATCAGCCCCAGCATTTT. This translates into CASSPGGTSNQPQHF.

This sequence joins TRBV27 and TRBJ2-1; D remains unclear. The germline CDR1 and CDR2 sequences are MNHEY and SMNVEV (reference sequence). The CDR3 is 16 residues long. Trimming stripped 5 bases from V and 7 bases from J, with 21 bases between. The DNA for the CDR3 is TGTGCCAGCAGTCAAACCCAGGCGTGGGGTCCGAATGAGCAGTTCTTC. Translation: CASSQTQAWGPNEQFF.

The V gene is TRBV28, the J gene TRBJ1-3; 9 bases agree with TRBD1. The CDR3 runs 15 residues. The germline CDR1 and CDR2 sequences are MDHEN and SYDVKM. V was pared by 6 bases and J by 6 bases, with 9 bases of the junction left unmatched. In DNA form, the CDR3 reads TGTGCCAGCAGGCGCCGGGACAGGGAAAAAAACACCATATATTTT. Protein: CASRRRDREKNTIYF.

The V and J genes are TRBV10-2 and TRBJ2-1; the match to TRBD1 covers 7 bases. Unmatched junction bases numbered 6, after V lost 3 bases and J lost 7 bases. The germline V gene encodes CDR1 WSHSY and CDR2 SAAADI. This CDR3 has 14 residues. CDR3 loop: CASSDRRGTNEQFF. The CDR3, as DNA: TGCGCCAGCAGTGATCGCAGGGGGACGAATGAGCAGTTCTTC.

The chain recombines TRBV27 with TRBJ1-6; possible D gene TRBD1, 6 bases. Germline V gives CDR1 MNHEY, CDR2 SMNVEV (reference sequence). The CDR3 extends over 17 amino acids. The V end was cut by 4 bases, the J end by 0 bases, with 13 bases between. CDR3 sequence: CASSYRQDSSYNSPLHF. The CDR3 bases are TGTGCCAGCAGTTACCGACAGGACAGCTCCTATAATTCACCCCTCCACTTT.

The chain has TRBV9 and TRBJ2-1; D is tentatively TRBD1 or TRBD2 (5 bases each). CDR1 is SGDLS and CDR2 is YYNGEE in the germline V gene. The CDR3 runs 14 residues. Trimming left V 2 bases short and J 7 bases short, with 13 bases between. CDR3 nucleotide sequence: TGTGCCAGCAGCGTTAGGGGAGATCGAAATGAGCAGTTCTTC. It specifies CASSVRGDRNEQFF.

This sequence joins TRBV10-3 and TRBJ1-2, with unresolved D. The germline V and J ends were trimmed by 3 bases and 6 bases, with 20 bases remaining between them. Per the germline V gene, CDR1 is ENHRY and CDR2 is SYGVKD. CDR3 length: 16 amino acids. The CDR3 region is CAISDPLAGEKDGYTF. The CDR3 DNA reads TGTGCCATCAGTGATCCCCTCGCCGGGGAGAAAGATGGCTACACCTTC.